The rows below give T cell receptor beta chains drawn from one sample of a study of cytomegalovirus exposure and HLA in healthy donors. Produced via immunoSEQ multiplex PCR; TCRdb's table is partial and in-frame only. Of tens of thousands of clones detected, roughly 90% appear once; the ten largest clones hold about 2%. Material: PBMCs. The receptors originated from a woman under 40 in good health and CMV-seronegative. The conserved cysteine and the conserved F or W are not part of the CDR3 here. Fields, in order: J gene, V gene, CDR3 protein.

J: TRBJ1-3
V: TRBV7-2
CDR3: ASSLAYDSISGNTIY

J: TRBJ1-1
V: TRBV11-2
CDR3: ASSPWTLVSPNTEAF

J: TRBJ1-2
V: TRBV7-9
CDR3: ASSGVWFDYGYT

J: TRBJ1-5
V: TRBV7-2
CDR3: ASSLGEGGQPQH

J: TRBJ2-1
V: TRBV19
CDR3: ASSFAESEQF

J: TRBJ1-2
V: TRBV5-1
CDR3: ASSLGTGDYGYT

J: TRBJ2-1
V: TRBV19
CDR3: ASNPGTSNEQF

J: TRBJ2-1
V: TRBV28
CDR3: ASSLRGGWGGEQF

J: TRBJ2-7
V: TRBV5-1
CDR3: ASSLVAGSSYEQY

J: TRBJ1-1
V: TRBV5-1
CDR3: ASSRGDGSEAF

J: TRBJ1-4
V: TRBV7-9
CDR3: ASSLPEDSRFGEKLF

J: TRBJ2-1
V: TRBV11-2
CDR3: ASSPTSTPYNEQF

J: TRBJ2-2
V: TRBV19
CDR3: ASSISGGRVLLASGELF

J: TRBJ1-2
V: TRBV28
CDR3: ASKTGGRTGYT

J: TRBJ1-5
V: TRBV19
CDR3: ASSTTPGSHNQPQH

J: TRBJ2-7
V: TRBV7-9
CDR3: ASSLGQISSYEQY

J: TRBJ1-4
V: TRBV2
CDR3: ASSKKTGINEKLF

J: TRBJ2-1
V: TRBV9
CDR3: ASSPPGLADTNEQF

J: TRBJ1-2
V: TRBV4-2
CDR3: ASSQDWTGTAGYT

J: TRBJ1-5
V: TRBV19
CDR3: ASSAMTALNQPQH

J: TRBJ1-3
V: TRBV4-1
CDR3: ASSHIPPSSGNTIY

J: TRBJ1-5
V: TRBV25-1
CDR3: ASSEQGDTNQPQH

J: TRBJ1-2
V: TRBV9
CDR3: ASSVKQDNYGYT

J: TRBJ1-2
V: TRBV6-5
CDR3: ASSYQTGYGYT

J: TRBJ1-1
V: TRBV29-1
CDR3: SVTGNTEAF